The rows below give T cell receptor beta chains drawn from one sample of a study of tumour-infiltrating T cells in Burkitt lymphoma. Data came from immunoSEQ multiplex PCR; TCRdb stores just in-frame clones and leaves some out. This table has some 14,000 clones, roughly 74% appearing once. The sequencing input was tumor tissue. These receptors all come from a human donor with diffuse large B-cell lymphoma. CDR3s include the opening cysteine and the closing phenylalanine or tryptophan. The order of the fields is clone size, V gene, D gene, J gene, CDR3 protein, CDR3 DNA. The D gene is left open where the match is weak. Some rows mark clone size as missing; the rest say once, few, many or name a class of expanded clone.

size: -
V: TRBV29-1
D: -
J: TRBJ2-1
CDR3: CSVEGKWQSNEQFF
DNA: TGCAGCGTTGAAGGGAAGTGGCAGTCGAATGAGCAGTTCTTC

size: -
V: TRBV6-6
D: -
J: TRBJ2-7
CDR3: CASSYGRGPSYEQYF
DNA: TGTGCCAGCAGTTACGGTAGAGGACCCTCCTACGAGCAGTACTTC

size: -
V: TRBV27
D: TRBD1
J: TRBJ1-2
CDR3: CASSLGTGYGGYTF
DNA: TGTGCCAGCAGTTTAGGGACAGGGTATGGTGGCTACACCTTC

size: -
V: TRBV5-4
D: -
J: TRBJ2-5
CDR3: CASSPRREETQYF
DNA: TGTGCCAGCAGCCCCCGACGAGAGGAGACCCAGTACTTC

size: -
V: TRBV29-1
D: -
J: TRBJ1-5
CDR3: CSVQASNNQPQHF
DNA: TGCAGCGTACAGGCCAGCAACAATCAGCCCCAGCATTTT

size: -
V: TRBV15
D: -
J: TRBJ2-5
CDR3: CATSREAEETQYF
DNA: TGTGCCACCAGCAGAGAGGCAGAAGAGACCCAGTACTTC

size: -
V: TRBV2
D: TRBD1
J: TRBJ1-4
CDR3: CASSEARGQGTNEKLFF
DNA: TGTGCCAGCAGTGAAGCGCGAGGACAGGGGACTAATGAAAAACTGTTTTTT

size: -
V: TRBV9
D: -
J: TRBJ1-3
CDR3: CASRPRAGNTIYF
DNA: TGTGCCAGCAGGCCCAGGGCTGGAAACACCATATATTTT

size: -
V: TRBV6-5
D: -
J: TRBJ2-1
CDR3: CASSYSGRGSYNEQFF
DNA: TGTGCCAGCAGTTACTCCGGCAGGGGCTCCTACAATGAGCAGTTCTTC

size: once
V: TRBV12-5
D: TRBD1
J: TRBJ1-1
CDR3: CASGLVVTGEWGTEAFF
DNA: TGTGCTAGTGGTTTGGTAGTAACAGGGGAGTGGGGCACTGAAGCTTTCTTT

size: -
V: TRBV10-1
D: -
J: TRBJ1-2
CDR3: CASRGGQGPNYGYTF
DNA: TGCGCCAGCAGAGGTGGGCAGGGCCCTAACTATGGCTACACCTTC

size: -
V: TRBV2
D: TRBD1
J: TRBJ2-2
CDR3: CASRRDRANTGELFF
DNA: TGTGCCAGCAGGCGGGACAGGGCTAACACCGGGGAGCTGTTTTTT

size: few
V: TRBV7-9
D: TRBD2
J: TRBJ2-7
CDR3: CASSARPSGRRGEQYF
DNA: TGTGCCAGCAGCGCGAGACCTAGCGGGAGGCGGGGCGAGCAGTACTTC

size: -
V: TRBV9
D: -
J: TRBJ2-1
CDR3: CASSGRVSYNEQFF
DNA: TGTGCCAGCAGCGGGCGGGTATCCTACAATGAGCAGTTCTTC

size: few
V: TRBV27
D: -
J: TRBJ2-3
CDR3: CASSLSTFTDTQYF
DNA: TGTGCCAGCAGTTTATCAACCTTCACAGATACGCAGTATTTT

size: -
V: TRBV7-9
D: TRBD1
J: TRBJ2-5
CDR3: CASSWGKGGDRGKETQYF
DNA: TGTGCCAGCAGCTGGGGAAAAGGCGGGGACAGGGGAAAAGAGACCCAGTACTTC

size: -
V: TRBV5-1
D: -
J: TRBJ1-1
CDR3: CASSPIGAGGNTEAFF
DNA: TGCGCCAGCAGCCCTATTGGGGCAGGAGGGAACACTGAAGCTTTCTTT

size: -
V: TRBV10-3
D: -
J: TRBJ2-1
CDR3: CAISEEGGYYNEQFF
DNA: TGTGCCATCAGTGAGGAGGGGGGCTATTACAATGAGCAGTTCTTC

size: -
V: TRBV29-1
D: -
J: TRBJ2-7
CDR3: CSVYLGREGYEQYF
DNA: TGCAGCGTTTATCTGGGGCGGGAAGGCTACGAGCAGTACTTC

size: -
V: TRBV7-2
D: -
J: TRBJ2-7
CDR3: CASSSPQVSYEQYF
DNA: TGTGCCAGCAGCAGCCCCCAGGTCTCCTACGAGCAGTACTTC

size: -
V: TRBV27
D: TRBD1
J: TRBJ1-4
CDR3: CASSSWGTGTHEKLFF
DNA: TGTGCCAGCAGTTCTTGGGGGACAGGGACGCATGAAAAACTGTTTTTT

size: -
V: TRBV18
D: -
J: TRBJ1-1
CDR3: CASSPVTAEAFF
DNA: TGTGCCAGCTCACCAGTAACGGCTGAAGCTTTCTTT

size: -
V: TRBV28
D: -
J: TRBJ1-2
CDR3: CASSLARDISEGYTF
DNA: TGTGCCAGCAGCCTCGCGAGGGACATTTCGGAGGGCTACACCTTC

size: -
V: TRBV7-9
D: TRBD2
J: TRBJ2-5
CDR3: CASSSPSGLAYQETQYF
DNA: TGTGCCAGCAGCTCCCCCTCGGGACTAGCGTACCAAGAGACCCAGTACTTC

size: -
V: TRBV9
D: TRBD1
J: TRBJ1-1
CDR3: CASSQTGTGGAFF
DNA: TGTGCCAGCAGCCAGACCGGGACAGGGGGAGCTTTCTTT

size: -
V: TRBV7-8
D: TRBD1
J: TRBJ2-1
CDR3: CASSLRGREQFF
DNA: TGTGCCAGCAGCTTGAGGGGGCGTGAGCAGTTCTTC

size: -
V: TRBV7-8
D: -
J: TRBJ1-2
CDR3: CASSATGHYGYTF
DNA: TGTGCCAGCAGCGCGACCGGACACTATGGCTACACCTTC

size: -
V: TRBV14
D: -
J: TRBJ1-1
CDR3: CASSLFRGEGTEAFF
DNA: TGTGCCAGCAGCCTCTTCAGGGGAGAGGGTACTGAAGCTTTCTTT

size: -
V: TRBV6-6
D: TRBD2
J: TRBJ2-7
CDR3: CASSYGSGRAVYEQYF
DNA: TGTGCCAGCAGTTACGGTAGCGGGAGGGCCGTCTACGAGCAGTACTTC

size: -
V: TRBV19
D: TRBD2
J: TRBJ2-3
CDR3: CAVKRLAGDKSDTQYF
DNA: TGTGCCGTAAAGAGACTAGCGGGAGATAAGTCTGATACGCAGTATTTT

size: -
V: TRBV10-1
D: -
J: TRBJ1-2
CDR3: CASRPREVGVGYTF
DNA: TGCGCCAGCAGGCCCAGGGAGGTTGGAGTCGGCTACACCTTC

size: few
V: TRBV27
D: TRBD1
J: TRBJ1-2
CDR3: CASSLSGLGGGGYTF
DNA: TGTGCCAGCAGTTTATCTGGTCTTGGAGGGGGCGGCTACACCTTC

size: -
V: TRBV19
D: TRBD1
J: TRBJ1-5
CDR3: CASKTGLMTPQPQHF
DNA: TGTGCCAGCAAGACAGGGCTGATGACCCCGCAGCCCCAGCATTTT

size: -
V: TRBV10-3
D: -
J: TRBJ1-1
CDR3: CAISGPGSGEAFF
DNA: TGTGCCATCAGTGGGCCGGGGTCAGGTGAAGCTTTCTTT

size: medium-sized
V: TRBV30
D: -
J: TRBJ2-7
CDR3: CAWGINEQYF
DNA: TGTGCCTGGGGGATCAACGAGCAGTACTTC

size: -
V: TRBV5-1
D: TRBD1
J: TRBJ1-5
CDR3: CASSERQGGQPQHF
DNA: TGCGCCAGCAGCGAACGACAGGGGGGGCAGCCCCAGCATTTT

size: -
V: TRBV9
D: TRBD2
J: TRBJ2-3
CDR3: CASSARSSSPILAGVSTDTQYF
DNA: TGTGCCAGCAGCGCCCGTAGTAGCAGCCCTATACTAGCGGGGGTTAGCACAGATACGCAGTATTTT

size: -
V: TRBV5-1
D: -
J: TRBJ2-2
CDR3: CASSSLGATGELFF
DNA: TGCGCCAGCAGCTCCCTCGGGGCGACCGGGGAGCTGTTTTTT